Shown below are 8 T cell receptor beta chains from a single sample sequenced in a study of a mutant IDH1 vaccine in newly diagnosed glioma. These receptors' antigens are unknown. The sample's time point: week 23, last vaccination. A 20-mer mutant IDH1 peptide at 300 ug was injected subcutaneously with topical imiquimod. Clones were read by immunoSEQ multiplex PCR, and TCRdb kept only the in-frame ones, dropping some. The sample holds 50,000 to 70,000 clones, approximately 87% seen once. Specimen: PBMCs, collected from a glioma patient whose treatment included an IDH1 peptide vaccine. Receptor source: a man aged 40-49 years with glioma.

J is TRBJ2-1 and V is TRBV12-5, with TRBD2 matching over 14 bases. With 11 bases clipped from V and 0 bases from J, the junction kept 18 bases outside the gene matches. The CDR3 sequence is 20 residues long. Germline CDR1 is LGHNT and CDR2 is FRNRAP. The CDR3 here is CAGDSEIRTSGRPSYNEQFF. The DNA of the CDR3 is TGTGCTGGGGACAGTGAGATCCGGACTAGCGGGAGGCCCTCCTACAATGAGCAGTTCTTC. Filled out from reference TRBV12-5 and TRBJ2-1, the complete variable domain reads DARVTQTPRHKVTEMGQEVTMRCQPILGHNTVFWYRQTMMQGLELLAYFRNRAPLDDSGMPKDRFSAEMPDATLATLKIQPSEPRDSAVYFCAGDSEIRTSGRPSYNEQFFGPGTRLTVL.

The chain recombines TRBV19 with TRBJ2-7; D possibly corresponds to TRBD2 (6 bases). Germline V lookup: CDR1 LNHDA, CDR2 SQIVND (reference sequence). The CDR3 totals 13 residues. Trimming shortened V by 4 bases and J by 5 bases, and 12 bases separated the two germline ends. In DNA form, the CDR3 reads TGTGCCAGTAGTAAACCCGGGGGAGACGAGCAGTACTTC. This translates into CASSKPGGDEQYF.

V usage is TRBV7-8 and J usage is TRBJ2-1; the D gene is possibly TRBD2 (5 bases). V was shortened by 5 bases and J by 3 bases, with 8 bases between the two germline ends. This CDR3 comprises 13 residues. The germline V gene has CDR1 SGHVS and CDR2 FQNEAQ. CDR3 nucleotides: TGTGCCAGCAGCCTCCGGGACTACAATGAGCAGTTCTTC. Translating it yields CASSLRDYNEQFF.

The gene calls are TRBV4-1 and TRBJ1-1; 7 bases agree with TRBD1. This CDR3 is built from 15 residues. V was clipped by 10 bases and J by 0 bases; unmatched bases: 11. Germline loops: CDR1 MGHRA, CDR2 YSYEKL. CDR3 coding DNA: TGCGCCACCACCAGGGGGGGAGGGCTGAACACTGAAGCTTTCTTT. This sequence encodes CATTRGGGLNTEAFF.

V gene TRBV5-1 combines with J gene TRBJ2-1, with D unresolved. Trimming shortened V by 0 bases and J by 15 bases, and 10 bases separated the two germline ends. CDR1 is SGHRS, CDR2 YFSETQ, per germline. CDR3 size: 11 residues. CDR3 in amino acids: CASSLGWVSFF. The CDR3 DNA reads as TGCGCCAGCAGCTTGGGCTGGGTTTCGTTCTTC.

V is TRBV5-6 and J is TRBJ1-2, with a weak D call TRBD1 (5 bases). V was shortened by 4 bases and J by 2 bases, with 12 bases between the two germline ends. Germline V gives CDR1 SGHDT, CDR2 YYEEEE. The CDR3 totals 14 residues. The DNA of the CDR3 is TGTGCCAGCAGCCCGAGGGGAGGGAACTATGGCTACACCTTC. Its protein is CASSPRGGNYGYTF.

Only a few counts were recorded for this clone. The V and J genes are TRBV12-5 and TRBJ2-1; unclear D gene. V was cut by 2 bases and J by 13 bases, with 9 bases left in between. This CDR3 is 11 amino acids long. The germline V gene has CDR1 LGHNT and CDR2 FRNRAP. CDR3 sequence reads: CASGLWSSQFF. The CDR3 region has the DNA TGTGCTAGTGGTTTGTGGTCTTCCCAGTTCTTC.

V is TRBV7-9 and J is TRBJ1-5; D is uncertain. V gave up 1 base and J gave up 7 bases, with 8 bases separating them. Germline V gene lookup returns CDR1 SEHNR and CDR2 FQNEAQ (reference sequence). The CDR3 sequence is 13 residues long. In DNA, the CDR3 is TGTGCCAGCAGCTTAGATGACGCCCAGCCCCAGCATTTT. Amino acids: CASSLDDAQPQHF. Supplemented by reference TRBV7-9 and TRBJ1-5, the full variable domain reads DTGVSQNPRHKITKRGQNVTFRCDPISEHNRLYWYRQTLGQGPEFLTYFQNEAQLEKSRLLSDRFSAERPKGSFSTLEIQRTEQGDSAMYLCASSLDDAQPQHFGDGTRLSIL.